Listed here is a single TCR beta chain. What it recognizes is unknown. The source of the sample is a study of T cell repertoires in cytomegalovirus infection. Study overall: HLA-C-restricted CMV epitopes, recently identified, and well-studied HLA-B-restricted ones were used by the study. CMV infection and matching HLA type were both indicated by public TCR beta signatures. Study outcomes and limitations: Accumulated public TCR beta family frequency recognized individuals carrying CMV together with the relevant HLA. There were HLA-C-restricted CMV-specific TCR beta clonotypes dominating the ex vivo response.

Germline-derived CDR1 and CDR2 are SGHNT and YYREEE (reference sequence). This CDR3 is built from 16 residues. The V and J ends lost 0 bases and 7 bases, in that order; junction bases with no gene match: 10. TCRdb re-analysed the reads in MiXCR, keeping a single row per CDR3 protein. Here the sample spans 250,000 to 300,000 distinct CDR3 sequences, about 20% being singletons. V and J are TRBV5-4 and TRBJ2-3; 8 nucleotides agree with TRBD2. This receptor was identified in a human donor in good health (CMV status not recorded). Some clones in this sample may be carry-over from other donors' samples. This specimen consisted of cultured PBMCs, obtained from culture after CMV antigen stimulation. CDR3: CASSLEPLAELNTQYF. The CDR3 DNA reads as TGTGCCAGCAGCTTGGAACCACTAGCGGAGTTGAATACGCAGTATTTT.